This entry lists 17 T cell receptor beta chains sequenced from one sample in a study of CD8 T cell repertoires and HIV-1 epitope variants. Using immunoSEQ multiplex PCR, the repertoire was profiled, and TCRdb retains in-frame clones only, with some absent. The table lists about 95,000 clones, more than 65% of them singletons. Sequencing was performed on uncultured baseline CD8+ T cells from peripheral blood mononuclear cells (PBMCs). These receptor sequences come from a male donor with HIV.

This clone was counted a few times. The chain recombines TRBV4-3 with TRBJ2-1, with TRBD2 identical over 10 bases. CDR1 and CDR2 (germline): LGHNA, YSLEER. The CDR3 is 16 residues long. The trim removed 0 bases at V and 9 bases at J, leaving 8 bases unmatched. The CDR3 nucleotides read TGCGCCAGCAGCCAAGATACAAGCGGGGGGGCAAGTGAGCAGTTCTTC. Protein sequence: CASSQDTSGGASEQFF.

This sequence joins TRBV6-1 and TRBJ2-1; perhaps TRBD2 as D (5 bases). The germline V gene encodes CDR1 MNHNS and CDR2 SASEGT. The CDR3 runs 16 residues. V lost 2 bases, J lost 6 bases, and 17 bases lay in between. The CDR3 loop reads CASSEIFSGGLNEQFF. The CDR3 DNA reads TGTGCCAGCAGTGAAATTTTCAGCGGAGGACTCAATGAGCAGTTCTTC.

The chain couples TRBV6-5 to TRBJ1-4; D possibly corresponds to TRBD1 (6 bases). The CDR3 totals 13 residues. Trimming cost V 10 bases and J 7 bases, with 16 bases left between them. Looked up from germline, CDR1 is MNHEY and CDR2 is SVGAGI. CDR3 amino acids: CATRQGFGEKLFF. The CDR3 DNA reads as TGTGCCACCCGGCAGGGGTTCGGTGAAAAACTGTTTTTT.

The V and J genes are TRBV11-2 and TRBJ1-2; 7 nucleotides align to TRBD1. The CDR3 spans 13 residues. Germline CDR1 and CDR2: SGHAT and FQNNGV. J gave up 4 bases and V 4 bases, and 3 bases lay outside the gene matches. This CDR3 is CASSSGTAYGYTF. CDR3 DNA: TGTGCCAGCAGCTCCGGGACAGCCTATGGCTACACCTTC.

This chain's CDR3 is CASSLDVSRPNTEAFF. CDR3 coding DNA: TGTGCCAGCAGCTTGGATGTAAGCAGGCCGAACACTGAAGCTTTCTTT. The J gene is TRBJ1-1, the V gene TRBV7-2; D is unclear. V lost 3 bases, J lost 1 base, and 15 bases lay in between. Germline V gene data show CDR1 as SGHTA and CDR2 as FQGNSA. This CDR3 comprises 16 residues. The full variable domain, completed using reference TRBV7-2 and TRBJ1-1, is GAGVSQSPSNKVTEKGKDVELRCDPISGHTALYWYRQSLGQGLEFLIYFQGNSAPDKSGLPSDRFSAERTGGSVSTLTIQRTQQEDSAVYLCASSLDVSRPNTEAFFGQGTRLTVV.

The chain links TRBV6-6 to TRBJ1-3, with 7 bases that match TRBD1. Germline CDR1 and CDR2: MNHNY and SVGAGI (reference sequence). V shed 5 bases and J 4 bases; nucleotides not matched to a gene: 5. This CDR3 contains 14 residues. CDR3 loop: CASSPRGFGNTIYF. The CDR3 DNA reads as TGTGCCAGCAGTCCCAGGGGGTTCGGAAACACCATATATTTT.

V gene TRBV7-3 combines with J gene TRBJ2-1; 11 bases align to TRBD2. Germline CDR1 and CDR2: SGHTA and FQGTGA. The CDR3 loop spans 16 amino acids. V gave up 4 bases and J gave up 6 bases; unmatched junction bases: 8. CDR3: CASSSNLAGGPNEQFF. The CDR3 coding sequence is TGTGCCAGCAGCTCCAACCTAGCGGGGGGCCCCAATGAGCAGTTCTTC.

The rearrangement uses TRBV7-2 and TRBJ1-1; D is unclear. The CDR3 sequence is 12 residues long. From germline, CDR1 is SGHTA and CDR2 FQGNSA. Deletions cut 6 bases from V and 1 base from J, with 6 bases between. The CDR3 region has the DNA TGTGCCAGCAGGATAACGAACACTGAAGCTTTCTTT. Its translation is CASRITNTEAFF.

The rearrangement joins TRBV19 to TRBJ2-2; 9 bases match TRBD1. This CDR3 has 15 amino acids. The junction had 8 bases not matched to a gene; V was cut back by 5 bases and J by 7 bases. Per germline, CDR1 LNHDA and CDR2 SQIVND (reference sequence). This CDR3 is CASSSTGGSGGELFF. CDR3 DNA sequence: TGTGCCAGTAGTTCTACAGGGGGCAGCGGCGGGGAGCTGTTTTTT. Variable domain in full (rest from reference TRBV19 and TRBJ2-2): DGGITQSPKYLFRKEGQNVTLSCEQNLNHDAMYWYRQDPGQGLRLIYYSQIVNDFQKGDIAEGYSVSREKKESFPLTVTSAQKNPTAFYLCASSSTGGSGGELFFGEGSRLTVL.

This chain uses TRBV19 with TRBJ1-1; 8 nucleotides match TRBD1. V lost 6 bases to trimming and J lost 3 bases; unmatched junction nucleotides: 9. Germline-derived CDR1 and CDR2 are LNHDA and SQIVND (reference sequence). The CDR3 spans 15 residues. The CDR3 DNA is TGTGCCAGTAGCCCGAACCCAGGGGGCTACACTGAAGCTTTCTTT. This codes for CASSPNPGGYTEAFF.

V and J are TRBV28 and TRBJ2-7, with D tentatively TRBD1 (6 bases). V dropped 6 bases and J dropped 2 bases, with 11 bases sitting between them. The CDR3 has 13 residues. Germline V lookup: CDR1 MDHEN, CDR2 SYDVKM. The CDR3 nucleotides read TGTGCCAGCAGACCGGACAGTCCCTACGAGCAGTACTTC. Protein sequence: CASRPDSPYEQYF.

The chain employs TRBV5-1 and TRBJ2-1; TRBD1 agrees at 7 bases. Germline loops: CDR1 SGHRS, CDR2 YFSETQ. CDR3 length: 15 amino acids. After removal of 2 bases from V and 7 bases from J, the junction contained 9 bases not matched to a gene. As DNA, the CDR3 is TGCGCCAGCAGCTTAGGGGGCGCGGCCCCTAATGAGCAGTTCTTC. Its translation: CASSLGGAAPNEQFF.

V is TRBV4-2 and J is TRBJ2-7; TRBD2 is a possible D gene (7 bases). This CDR3 region has 16 residues. Looked up from germline, CDR1 is LGHNA and CDR2 is YNFKEQ. V was pared by 0 bases and J by 4 bases, with 16 bases between. The DNA of the CDR3 is TGTGCCAGCAGCCAAGAGTGGGGGGGCACGTTTTACGAGCAGTACTTC. It codes for CASSQEWGGTFYEQYF.

The rearrangement uses TRBV5-4 and TRBJ2-1; 10 bases are a match to TRBD1. Trimming cost V 1 base and J 9 bases; bases outside gene matches: 7. CDR3 length: 15 amino acids. Per the germline V gene, CDR1 is SGHNT and CDR2 is YYREEE (reference sequence). The CDR3 is CASSLLGQGYSEQFF. The CDR3 DNA sequence: TGTGCCAGCAGCTTGTTGGGACAGGGGTATAGTGAGCAGTTCTTC.

The genes are TRBV7-2 and TRBJ2-1; D remains unclear. CDR3 length: 15 residues. V gave up 5 bases and J gave up 2 bases, with 13 bases separating them. Per the germline V gene, CDR1 is SGHTA and CDR2 is FQGNSA. This CDR3 is CASSLTPGTYNEQFF. The CDR3 region has the DNA TGTGCCAGCAGCCTCACCCCAGGCACCTACAATGAGCAGTTCTTC.

In this sample, this clone turned up a few times. V gene TRBV11-2 combines with J gene TRBJ2-2; 12 bases are a match to TRBD2. From germline, CDR1 is SGHAT and CDR2 FQNNGV. The CDR3 covers 14 residues. J gave up 7 bases and V 4 bases, and 1 base lay outside the gene matches. The CDR3 region is CASSSLAGGGELFF. Written as DNA, the CDR3 is TGTGCCAGCAGCTCACTAGCGGGAGGCGGGGAGCTGTTTTTT.

This rearrangement joins TRBV6-1 to TRBJ2-3; D is unresolved. Per germline, CDR1 MNHNS and CDR2 SASEGT. The V and J ends lost 6 bases and 3 bases respectively, with 13 bases between them. This CDR3 region has 14 residues. Here the CDR3 DNA reads TGTGCCAGCAGCGGCCGTATGGGAACAGATACGCAGTATTTT. It encodes CASSGRMGTDTQYF.